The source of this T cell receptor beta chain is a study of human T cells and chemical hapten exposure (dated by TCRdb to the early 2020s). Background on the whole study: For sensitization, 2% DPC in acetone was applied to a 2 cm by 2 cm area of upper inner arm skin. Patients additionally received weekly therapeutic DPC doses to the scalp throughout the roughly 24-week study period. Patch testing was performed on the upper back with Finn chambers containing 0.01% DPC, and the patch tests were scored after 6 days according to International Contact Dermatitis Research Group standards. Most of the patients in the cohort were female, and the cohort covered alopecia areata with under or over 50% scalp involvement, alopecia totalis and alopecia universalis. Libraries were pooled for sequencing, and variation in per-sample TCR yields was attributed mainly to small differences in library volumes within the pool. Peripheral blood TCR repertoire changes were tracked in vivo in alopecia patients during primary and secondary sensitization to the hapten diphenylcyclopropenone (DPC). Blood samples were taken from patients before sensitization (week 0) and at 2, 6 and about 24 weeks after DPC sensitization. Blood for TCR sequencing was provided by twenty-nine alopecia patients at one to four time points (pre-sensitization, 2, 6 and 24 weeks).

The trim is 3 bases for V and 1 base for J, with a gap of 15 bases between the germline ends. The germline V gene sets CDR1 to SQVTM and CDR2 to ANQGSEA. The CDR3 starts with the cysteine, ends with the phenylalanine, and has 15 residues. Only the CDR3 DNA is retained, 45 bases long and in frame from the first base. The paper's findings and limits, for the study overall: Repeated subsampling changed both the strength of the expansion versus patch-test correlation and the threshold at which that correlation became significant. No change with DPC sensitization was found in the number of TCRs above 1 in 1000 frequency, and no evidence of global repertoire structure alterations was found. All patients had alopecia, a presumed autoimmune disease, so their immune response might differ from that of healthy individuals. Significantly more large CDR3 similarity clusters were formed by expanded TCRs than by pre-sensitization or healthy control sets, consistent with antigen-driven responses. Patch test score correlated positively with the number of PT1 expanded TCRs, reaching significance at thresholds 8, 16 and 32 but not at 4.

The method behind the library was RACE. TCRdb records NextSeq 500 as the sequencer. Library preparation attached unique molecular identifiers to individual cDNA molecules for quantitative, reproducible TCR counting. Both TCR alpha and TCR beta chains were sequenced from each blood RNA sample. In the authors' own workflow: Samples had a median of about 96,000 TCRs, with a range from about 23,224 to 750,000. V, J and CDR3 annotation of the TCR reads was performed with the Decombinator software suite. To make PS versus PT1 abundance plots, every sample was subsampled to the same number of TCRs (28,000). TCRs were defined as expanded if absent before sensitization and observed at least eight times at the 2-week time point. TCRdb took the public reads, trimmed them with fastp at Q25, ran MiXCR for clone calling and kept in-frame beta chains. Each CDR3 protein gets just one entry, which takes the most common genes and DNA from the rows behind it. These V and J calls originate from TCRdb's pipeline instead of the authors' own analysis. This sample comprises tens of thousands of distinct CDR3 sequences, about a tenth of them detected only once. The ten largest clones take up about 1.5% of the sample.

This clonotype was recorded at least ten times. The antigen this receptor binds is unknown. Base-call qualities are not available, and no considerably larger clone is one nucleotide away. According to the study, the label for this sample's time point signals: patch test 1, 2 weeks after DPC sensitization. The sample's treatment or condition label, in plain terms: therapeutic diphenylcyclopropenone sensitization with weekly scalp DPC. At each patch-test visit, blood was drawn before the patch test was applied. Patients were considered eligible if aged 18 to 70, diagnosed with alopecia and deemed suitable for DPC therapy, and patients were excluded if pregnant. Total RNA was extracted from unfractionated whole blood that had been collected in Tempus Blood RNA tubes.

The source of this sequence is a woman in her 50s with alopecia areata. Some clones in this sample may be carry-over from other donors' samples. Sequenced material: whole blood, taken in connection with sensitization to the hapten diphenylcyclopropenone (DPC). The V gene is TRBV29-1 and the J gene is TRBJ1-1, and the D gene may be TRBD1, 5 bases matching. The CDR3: CSVDRQGTRNTEAFF. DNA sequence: TGCAGCGTTGATCGCCAGGGTACTCGGAACACTGAAGCTTTCTTT.